This entry is about one T cell receptor beta chain. In the original processing: Using reference gene primer amplification, nucleated cell counts were estimated. Repertoires were generated with immunoSEQ multiplex PCR, while TCRdb's copy carries only in-frame clones and drops some. The DNA gave D and trimming, while V, J and clone size come from that table. This sample yields fewer than 250,000 clones, of which 88% are seen a single time; less than 2% belongs to the top ten. Germline-derived CDR1 and CDR2 are LGHDT and YNNKEL (reference sequence). The CDR3 is 15 amino acids. Trimming took 4 bases from V and 1 from J, leaving 11 bases between them. The data were taken from a study of blood T cell repertoires in COVID-19. Study details: There were acute and convalescent COVID-19 samples, and they came from the United States, Italy and Spain. The cDNA or gDNA used as material had been derived from T cells, B-cell-depleted T cells, or PBMCs.

This TCR was sampled from a man aged 65 to 85 with acute or convalescent COVID-19. Sequenced input: peripheral blood. This chain connects TRBV3-1 (or the pseudogene TRBV3-2) to TRBJ2-1; possibly TRBD1 for D (6 bases). The CDR3 sequence is CASSRTAESYNEQFF. CDR3 DNA sequence: TGTGCCAGCAGCCGGACAGCAGAATCCTACAATGAGCAGTTCTTC.